This T cell receptor (beta chain) was identified in a study of blood T cells in healthy people across ages. Together with a sample-barcoded 5' primer, a J-beta primer mix was included in a second PCR lasting about 7 to 11 cycles. One entry per CDR3 protein, called by TCRdb with MiXCR from the 5' RACE reads. The table lists 1.5 million to 1.9 million distinct CDR3 sequences, approximately 39% of them singletons, with around 4% in the top ten. Overall study findings and caveats: Investigators viewed diversity estimates from one million T cells as underestimates, the study reported. Long-lived donors had more naive CD4+ cells and higher diversity than aged donors.

Russia was home to the donors, healthy Caucasian individuals aged about 6 to 90. A minimum of 6 micrograms of total RNA was extracted per sample. The V gene lost 1 base and the J gene lost 8 bases, with 11 bases spanning the gap. The CDR3 loop spans 12 amino acids. CDR1 is SQVTM, CDR2 ANQGSEA, per germline. Concerning this clonotype: The antigen remains undetermined.

V usage is TRBV29-1 and J usage is TRBJ1-1; D uncertain. The TCR sequence derives from a woman between 18 and 29 years old in good health. The sequenced sample consisted of blood. The CDR3 region is CSVEGTRTEAFF. The CDR3 DNA follows: TGCAGCGTTGAAGGCACCAGGACGGAAGCTTTCTTT.